This T cell receptor (beta chain) was sequenced in a study of blood T cell repertoires in COVID-19. About the study: Acute and convalescent COVID-19 specimens originated in the United States, Italy and Spain. PBMCs, B-cell-depleted T cells, or T cells provided the cDNA or gDNA that made up the material.

Per the authors' pipeline: The authors estimated nucleated cell counts from reference gene primer amplification. Repertoires were generated with immunoSEQ multiplex PCR, while TCRdb's copy carries only in-frame clones and drops some. The DNA was the basis for D and trimming; V, J and clone size are from that table. The sample contains 150,000 to 200,000 clones, roughly three quarters of which appear only once. This clone has more than one count but fewer than ten. Source material: peripheral blood. This clonotype originated in a man in his sixties with active or convalescent COVID-19.

In DNA, the CDR3 is TGCGCCAGCAGCTTGGCACTAGTGGTCACCGGGGAGCTGTTTTTT. This codes for CASSLALVVTGELFF. V is TRBV5-1 and J is TRBJ2-2; D is perhaps TRBD2 (5 bases). Per germline, CDR1 SGHRS and CDR2 YFSETQ. V was shortened by 0 bases and J by 4 bases, with 10 bases between the two germline ends. The length of the CDR3 is 15 residues.